This T cell receptor beta chain was obtained from a study of cytomegalovirus exposure and HLA in healthy donors. V lost 5 bases to trimming and J lost 1 base; unmatched junction nucleotides: 9. This CDR3 spans 17 amino acids. The germline V gene has CDR1 MNHEY and CDR2 SMNVEV (reference sequence). This clone has just a few counts. Primers for the PCR totalled 60 Vbeta and 13 Jbeta. The method was immunoSEQ multiplex PCR; TCRdb's version includes in-frame clones alone and lacks a portion of them. The sample yields roughly 80,000 clones, around 60% seen once. The TCR was taken from a male donor in good health and CMV-seropositive. The sequencing sample was made of PBMCs. J is TRBJ2-7 and V is TRBV27; 12 nucleotides align to TRBD2. The CDR3 coding sequence is TGTGCCAGCAGTCCGATTCTAGCGGGAGGGCCTTCCTACGAGCAGTACTTC. Protein sequence: CASSPILAGGPSYEQYF.